The 26 T cell receptor beta chains below come from one sample, sequenced in a study of CD8+ T cells in alopecia areata. The authors extracted RNA and reverse transcribed it into cDNA as the sequencing template. TCRdb keeps only in-frame clones here, not all; method: immunoSEQ multiplex PCR. This table has 65,000 to 75,000 clones, approximately 29% appearing once. Treatment in this sample: oral pan-JAK inhibitor, 5-10 mg twice daily. Sequences were derived from CD8+ T cells sorted from blood, sampled at week 4, from a patient treated with tofacitinib. The receptor set was obtained from a human donor with alopecia areata.

V is TRBV7-2 and J is TRBJ2-7, with TRBD2 matching over 15 bases. CDR3 length: 17 amino acids. Germline V CDR1 and CDR2: SGHTA, FQGNSA. The V segment lost 3 bases and the J segment 7 bases; nucleotides outside the gene matches: 10. CDR3 nucleotide sequence: TGTGCCAGCAGCTTTCCAGGACTAGCGGGAGGGCCGGGGGAGCAGTACTTC. This encodes CASSFPGLAGGPGEQYF. The full variable domain, in which reference TRBV7-2 and TRBJ2-7 provide the parts outside the CDR3, is GAGVSQSPSNKVTEKGKDVELRCDPISGHTALYWYRQSLGQGLEFLIYFQGNSAPDKSGLPSDRFSAERTGGSVSTLTIQRTQQEDSAVYLCASSFPGLAGGPGEQYFGPGTRLTVT.

In its sample, this clone ranks as medium-sized. This chain uses TRBV9 with TRBJ2-7; 9 bases are a match to TRBD2. V was pared by 0 bases and J by 2 bases, with 3 bases of the junction left unmatched. The germline gives CDR1 SGDLS, CDR2 YYNGEE. CDR3 length equals 15 residues. Here the CDR3 reads CASSVGLAVTYEQYF. The CDR3, as DNA: TGTGCCAGCAGCGTAGGACTAGCGGTAACCTACGAGCAGTACTTC.

The chain is built from TRBV7-9 and TRBJ2-2; D possibly corresponds to TRBD2 (6 bases). The CDR3 totals 16 residues. V dropped 7 bases and J dropped 1 base, with 16 bases sitting between them. CDR1 is SEHNR, CDR2 FQNEAQ, per germline (reference sequence). CDR3 protein: CASNPPVAENTGELFF. DNA for the CDR3: TGTGCCAGCAACCCCCCCGTAGCGGAGAACACCGGGGAGCTGTTTTTT.

J is TRBJ2-1 and V is TRBV29-1; 11 positions match TRBD2. The germline V gene has CDR1 SQVTM and CDR2 ANQGSEA. J lost 11 bases, V lost 6 bases, and 6 bases had no gene match. CDR3 size: 12 residues. CDR3 in amino acids: CSVTGTSGKQFF. CDR3 bases: TGCAGCGTCACCGGGACTAGCGGAAAGCAGTTCTTC.

The chain employs TRBV4-2 and TRBJ2-6; D remains ambiguous. V was cut by 1 base and J by 0 bases, with 7 bases left in between. Germline values: CDR1 LGHNA, CDR2 YNFKEQ. This CDR3 is built from 16 residues. CDR3: CASSQVVGSGANVLTF. The CDR3 nucleotides are TGTGCCAGCAGCCAAGTCGTCGGCTCTGGGGCCAACGTCCTGACTTTC.

This clone came up a few times. An end of the junction differs from the germline gene, which may be a read error. The chain is built from TRBV7-7 and TRBJ2-2, with unresolved D. Germline loops: CDR1 SSHAT, CDR2 FNYEAQ (reference sequence). This CDR3 is built from 13 residues. The CDR3 sequence is CASSLVYTGELFF. CDR3 DNA sequence: TGTGCTAGCAGCTTAGTTTATACCGGGGAGCTGTTTTTT.

The chain links TRBV29-1 to TRBJ2-1, with 7 positions matching TRBD2. J gave up 1 base and V 8 bases, and 5 bases lay outside the gene matches. The germline gives CDR1 SQVTM, CDR2 ANQGSEA. The CDR3 covers 13 residues. CDR3 nucleotides: TGCAGCACCCAAGCGGGATCCTACAATGAGCAGTTCTTC. Its translation is CSTQAGSYNEQFF.

This sequence joins TRBV30 and TRBJ2-1; the D gene is possibly TRBD1 (5 bases). Germline V lookup: CDR1 GTSNPN, CDR2 SVGIG (reference sequence). With 2 bases removed from V and 4 bases from J, the gap between germline ends came to 12 bases. CDR3 length equals 14 residues. The CDR3 DNA reads as TGTGCCTGGAGTATGGGTAGGGGATACAATGAGCAGTTCTTC. This sequence encodes CAWSMGRGYNEQFF. The variable domain in full, with the rest retrieved from reference TRBV30 and TRBJ2-1, is SQTIHQWPATLVQPVGSPLSLECTVEGTSNPNLYWYRQAAGRGLQLLFYSVGIGQISSEVPQNLSASRPQDRQFILSSKKLLLSDSGFYLCAWSMGRGYNEQFFGPGTRLTVL.

The chain has TRBV29-1 and TRBJ2-7; 8 bases map to TRBD1. CDR1 is SQVTM, CDR2 ANQGSEA, per germline. The ends lost 6 bases at V and 6 bases at J; junction bases unmatched: 4. This CDR3 has 11 residues. CDR3 DNA sequence: TGCAGCGTCTGGACAGGGAGCGAGCAGTACTTC. Translated: CSVWTGSEQYF.

The rearrangement links TRBV20-1 to TRBJ1-2, with D possibly being TRBD1 (6 bases). V was shortened by 5 bases and J by 10 bases, with 14 bases between the two germline ends. Germline values: CDR1 DFQATT, CDR2 SNEGSKA (reference sequence). The CDR3 consists of 11 residues. CDR3 protein: CSAVPGGDYTF. CDR3 coding DNA: TGCAGTGCTGTGCCCGGGGGCGACTACACCTTC.

The J gene is TRBJ2-1, the V gene TRBV29-1; no clear D gene. The CDR3 is 13 residues long. V was clipped by 6 bases and J by 3 bases, with 12 bases between them. Germline V gives CDR1 SQVTM, CDR2 ANQGSEA. Written as DNA, the CDR3 is TGCAGCGTCGGATGGGCGCTCTACAATGAGCAGTTCTTC. Its translation: CSVGWALYNEQFF.

The J gene is TRBJ1-2, the V gene TRBV5-8; no reliable D call. V lost 0 bases and J 7 bases, leaving 10 bases between the germline ends. Germline V gene data show CDR1 as SGHTS and CDR2 as YDEGEE. The CDR3 sequence is 13 residues long. This chain's CDR3 is CASSLEGRGGYTF. The CDR3 DNA reads TGTGCCAGCAGCTTGGAAGGGAGAGGTGGCTACACCTTC. Drawing the rest from reference TRBV5-8 and TRBJ1-2, the complete variable domain is EAGVTQSPTHLIKTRGQQATLRCSPISGHTSVYWYQQALGLGLQFLLWYDEGEERNRGNFPPRFSGRQFPNYSSELNVNALELEDSALYLCASSLEGRGGYTFGSGTRLTVV.

As DNA, the CDR3 is TGCGCCAGCAGCCAGGGGACCTATACCTACGAGCAGTACTTC. Its translation: CASSQGTYTYEQYF. This sequence joins TRBV4-1 and TRBJ2-7; D tentatively fits TRBD1 or TRBD2 (5 bases each). Trimming took 3 bases from V and 2 from J, leaving 11 bases between them. The germline V gene has CDR1 MGHRA and CDR2 YSYEKL. The CDR3 is 14 residues long.

The gene calls are TRBV7-9 and TRBJ2-3, with 7 bases matching TRBD1. Germline loops: CDR1 SEHNR, CDR2 FQNEAQ (reference sequence). V trimming: 6 bases; J trimming: 6 bases; junction bases outside the gene matches: 15. This CDR3 spans 16 amino acids. The CDR3 is CASRRPGQRGVDTQYF. The CDR3 nucleotides are TGTGCCAGCAGGCGTCCGGGACAGAGGGGTGTCGATACGCAGTATTTT.

The genes are TRBV7-9 and TRBJ2-3, with 7 bases identical to TRBD1. This CDR3 has 14 amino acids. Germline CDR1 SEHNR, CDR2 FQNEAQ (reference sequence). V was clipped by 3 bases and J by 6 bases; unmatched bases: 6. The CDR3 DNA follows: TGTGCCAGCAGCTTGTTAAGGGGGCCCGATACGCAGTATTTT. It encodes CASSLLRGPDTQYF.

The chain combines TRBV30 with TRBJ2-1, with 8 bases lining up with TRBD2. The CDR3 consists of 15 residues. The germline gives CDR1 GTSNPN, CDR2 SVGIG (reference sequence). V gave up 0 bases and J gave up 3 bases; unmatched junction bases: 4. The DNA for the CDR3 is TGTGCCTGGAGTGTAGTGCTAGCGGGCTACAATGAGCAGTTCTTC. Amino acid sequence: CAWSVVLAGYNEQFF.

This clone was detected ten times or more. In the same sample, other DNA sequences code for this CDR3. V and J are TRBV9 and TRBJ1-1; D gene ambiguous. The length of the CDR3 is 13 residues. The V gene lost 0 bases and the J gene lost 5 bases, with 8 bases spanning the gap. Per germline, CDR1 SGDLS and CDR2 YYNGEE. The CDR3 is CASSVGYGTEAFF. CDR3 nucleotides: TGTGCCAGCAGCGTAGGGTACGGGACTGAAGCTTTCTTT.

This clone occurred a few times. V and J are TRBV25-1 and TRBJ2-5; the D is unclear. The J call may be in error: the DNA end matches TRBJ2-7 better. CDR3 length: 12 residues. The germline gives CDR1 MGHDK, CDR2 SYGVNS. Here the CDR3 reads CASREHTYEQYF. The CDR3 DNA reads TGTGCCAGCAGGGAGCACACCTACGAGCAGTACTTC.

The chain recombines TRBV15 with TRBJ2-7; D is perhaps TRBD2 (6 bases). The J call may be wrong; the DNA end is better matched by TRBJ2-4. The CDR3 runs 15 residues. Per the germline V gene, CDR1 is LNHNV and CDR2 is YYDKDF (reference sequence). The CDR3: CATSRSGTSWDIQYF. In nucleotides, the CDR3 is TGTGCCACCAGCAGATCCGGGACTTCATGGGACATTCAGTACTTC.

The chain employs TRBV6-5 and TRBJ1-1, with 9 bases identical to TRBD1. This CDR3 region has 15 residues. CDR1 and CDR2 (germline): MNHEY, SVGAGI. The V segment lost 5 bases and the J segment 6 bases; nucleotides outside the gene matches: 10. The CDR3 DNA follows: TGTGCCAGCAGTGTCCGGGACAGGGTGTATGCTGAAGCTTTCTTT. This gives the protein CASSVRDRVYAEAFF.

The chain recombines TRBV9 with TRBJ2-7; D is perhaps TRBD1 or TRBD2 (5 bases each). Per germline, CDR1 SGDLS and CDR2 YYNGEE. The V end lost 2 bases, the J end lost 3 bases, and 15 bases lay between the germline ends. The CDR3 runs to 15 residues. The CDR3 protein is CASSVSDGDRYEQYF. DNA for the CDR3: TGTGCCAGCAGCGTCTCGGACGGGGACCGCTACGAGCAGTACTTC.

This clone has only a few counts. The CDR3 spells CASSLGQGAVGTEAFF. CDR3 bases: TGTGCCAGCAGCTTGGGACAGGGGGCGGTTGGCACTGAAGCTTTCTTT. The genes are TRBV5-4 and TRBJ1-1; 10 nucleotides agree with TRBD1. The CDR3 runs to 16 residues. CDR1 is SGHNT, CDR2 YYREEE, per germline (reference sequence). With 0 bases clipped from V and 4 bases from J, the junction kept 6 bases outside the gene matches.

In this sample, this clone is medium-sized (0.01 to 0.1%). The chain couples TRBV28 to TRBJ1-1; D gene ambiguous. The ends were cut back, 5 bases at V and 0 bases at J, with 7 bases in the middle. Germline V lookup: CDR1 MDHEN, CDR2 SYDVKM. CDR3 length: 13 residues. In nucleotides, the CDR3 is TGTGCCAGCAGTATGCAGCTGAACACTGAAGCTTTCTTT. It yields the protein CASSMQLNTEAFF.

The rearrangement joins TRBV29-1 to TRBJ1-2; possibly TRBD1 for D (5 bases). V lost 7 bases to trimming and J lost 4 bases, with 16 bases between them. Germline lookup yields CDR1 SQVTM and CDR2 ANQGSEA. This CDR3 region has 13 residues. CDR3 sequence: CSAHGAGTYGYTF. CDR3 DNA sequence: TGCAGCGCCCATGGGGCAGGGACCTATGGCTACACCTTC.

This clone was found a few times. V gene TRBV6-1 combines with J gene TRBJ2-7; 9 bases line up with TRBD2. V trimming: 2 bases; J trimming: 0 bases; junction bases outside the gene matches: 2. The CDR3 is 15 amino acids. Germline CDR1 and CDR2: MNHNS and SASEGT. CDR3 sequence reads: CASSESSGSSYEQYF. The CDR3 nucleotides read TGTGCCAGCAGTGAAAGTAGCGGGAGCTCCTACGAGCAGTACTTC.

The rearrangement joins TRBV30 to TRBJ2-5; 10 bases line up with TRBD1. The V gene end was trimmed by 8 bases and the J gene end by 5 bases; junction bases not matched to a gene: 8. CDR3 length: 13 amino acids. Germline values: CDR1 GTSNPN, CDR2 SVGIG (reference sequence). CDR3 amino acids: CAGDRGSGETQYF. The CDR3 DNA is TGTGCCGGGGACAGGGGCTCCGGGGAGACCCAGTACTTC.